The 3 T cell receptor beta chains below all came from one sample that was sequenced in a study of cytomegalovirus exposure and HLA in healthy donors. Generated by immunoSEQ multiplex PCR, the TCRdb table keeps only in-frame clones and is missing some. The sample has 200,000 to 250,000 clones, 75% to 90% seen once. The sequencing sample was made of PBMCs. These receptors originate from a woman between 18 and 30 years old in good health and CMV-seronegative.

This clone qualifies as medium-sized (0.01 to 0.1%). The V call is TRBV6-5, the J call TRBJ1-1; D is ambiguous. The germline V and J ends were trimmed by 2 bases and 1 base, with 11 bases remaining between them. The germline V gene encodes CDR1 MNHEY and CDR2 SVGAGI. The CDR3 length is 15 residues. This chain's CDR3 is CASSYVMGTNTEAFF. The CDR3 DNA reads as TGTGCCAGCAGTTACGTTATGGGAACGAACACTGAAGCTTTCTTT.

V gene TRBV18 combines with J gene TRBJ1-3, with TRBD1 matching 7 bases. The V gene's germline CDR1 is KGHSH and CDR2 LQKENI. J gave up 7 bases and V 10 bases, and 10 bases lay outside the gene matches. The CDR3 extends over 13 amino acids. Written as DNA, the CDR3 is TGTGCCACCACGACAGGGACCGGTAACACCATATATTTT. Its translation: CATTTGTGNTIYF.

The rearrangement uses TRBV2 and TRBJ2-7, with TRBD1 identical over 9 bases. This CDR3 region has 14 residues. Germline V gene lookup returns CDR1 SNHLY and CDR2 FYNNEI. After removal of 5 bases from V and 1 base from J, the junction contained 3 bases not matched to a gene. The CDR3 sequence is CASSWDRESYEQYF. In DNA form, the CDR3 reads TGTGCCAGCAGTTGGGACAGGGAGTCCTACGAGCAGTACTTC.